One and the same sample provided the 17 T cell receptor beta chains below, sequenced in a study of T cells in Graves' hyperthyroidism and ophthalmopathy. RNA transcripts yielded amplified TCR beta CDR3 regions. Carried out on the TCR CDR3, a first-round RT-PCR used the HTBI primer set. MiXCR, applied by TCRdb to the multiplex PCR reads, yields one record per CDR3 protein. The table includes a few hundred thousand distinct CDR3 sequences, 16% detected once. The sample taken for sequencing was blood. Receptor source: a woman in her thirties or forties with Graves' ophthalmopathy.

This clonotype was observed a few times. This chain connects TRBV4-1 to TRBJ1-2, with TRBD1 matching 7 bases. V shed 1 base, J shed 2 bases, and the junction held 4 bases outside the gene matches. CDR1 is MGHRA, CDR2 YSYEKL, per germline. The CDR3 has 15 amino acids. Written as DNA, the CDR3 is TGCGCCAGCAGCCAAGTGGAGGGGGCCAACTATGGCTACACCTTC. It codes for CASSQVEGANYGYTF.

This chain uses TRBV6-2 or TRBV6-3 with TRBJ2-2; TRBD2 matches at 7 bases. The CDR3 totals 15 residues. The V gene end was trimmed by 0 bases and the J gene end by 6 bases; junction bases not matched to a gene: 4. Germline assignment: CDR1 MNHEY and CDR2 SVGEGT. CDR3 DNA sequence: TGTGCCAGCAGTTACTCGGGAGGGGCGTCCGGGGAGCTGTTTTTT. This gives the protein CASSYSGGASGELFF.

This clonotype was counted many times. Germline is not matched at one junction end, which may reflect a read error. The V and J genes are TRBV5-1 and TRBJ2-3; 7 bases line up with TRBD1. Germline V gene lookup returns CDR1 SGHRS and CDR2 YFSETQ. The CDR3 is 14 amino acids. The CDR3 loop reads CASSRDSPTDTQYF. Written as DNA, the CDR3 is TGTGCCAGCAGCCGGGACAGCCCCACAGATACGCAGTATTTT.

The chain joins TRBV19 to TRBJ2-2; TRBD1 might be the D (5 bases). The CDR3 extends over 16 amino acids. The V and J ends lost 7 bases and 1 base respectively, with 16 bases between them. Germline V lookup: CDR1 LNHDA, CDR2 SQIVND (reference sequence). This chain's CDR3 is CASTAAGSVNTGELFF. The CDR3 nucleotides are TGTGCCAGTACCGCGGCAGGGTCGGTGAACACCGGGGAGCTGTTTTTT.

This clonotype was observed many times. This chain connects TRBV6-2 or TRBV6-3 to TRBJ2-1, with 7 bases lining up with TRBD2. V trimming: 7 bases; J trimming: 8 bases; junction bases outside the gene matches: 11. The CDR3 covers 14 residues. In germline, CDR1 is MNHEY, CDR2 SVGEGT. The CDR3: CASNRGLNTDEQFF. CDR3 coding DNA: TGTGCCAGCAACCGGGGACTAAATACTGATGAGCAGTTCTTC.

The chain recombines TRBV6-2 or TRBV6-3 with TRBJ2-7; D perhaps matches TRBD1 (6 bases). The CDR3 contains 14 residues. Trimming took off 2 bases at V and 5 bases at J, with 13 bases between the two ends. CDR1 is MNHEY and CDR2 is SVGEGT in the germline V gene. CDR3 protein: CASSYNQGRDEQYF. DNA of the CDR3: TGTGCCAGCAGTTACAATCAGGGGCGCGACGAGCAGTACTTC.

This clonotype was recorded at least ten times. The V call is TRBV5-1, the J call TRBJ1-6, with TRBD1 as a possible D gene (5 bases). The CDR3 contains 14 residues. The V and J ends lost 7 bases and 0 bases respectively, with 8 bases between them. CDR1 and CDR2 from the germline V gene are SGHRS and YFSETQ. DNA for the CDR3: TGCGCCAGCGGCGACAGCTCCTATAATTCACCCCTCCACTTT. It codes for CASGDSSYNSPLHF.

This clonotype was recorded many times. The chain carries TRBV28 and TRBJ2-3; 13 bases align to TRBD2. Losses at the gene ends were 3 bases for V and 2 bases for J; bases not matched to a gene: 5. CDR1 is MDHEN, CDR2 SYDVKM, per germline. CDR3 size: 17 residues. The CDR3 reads CASSLGTSGKFTDTQYF. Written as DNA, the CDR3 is TGTGCCAGCAGTTTGGGGACTAGCGGGAAATTCACAGATACGCAGTATTTT.

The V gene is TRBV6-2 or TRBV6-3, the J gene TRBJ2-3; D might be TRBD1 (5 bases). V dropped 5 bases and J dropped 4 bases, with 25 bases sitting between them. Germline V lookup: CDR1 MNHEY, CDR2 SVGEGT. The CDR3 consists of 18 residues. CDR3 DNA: TGTGCCAGCAGTCCAAAGAACCCTCGACAGAGTGGTGCAGATACGCAGTATTTT. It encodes CASSPKNPRQSGADTQYF.

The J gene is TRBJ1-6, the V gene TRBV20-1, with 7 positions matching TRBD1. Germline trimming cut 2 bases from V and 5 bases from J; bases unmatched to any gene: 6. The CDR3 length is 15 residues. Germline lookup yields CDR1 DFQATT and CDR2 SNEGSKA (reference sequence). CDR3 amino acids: CSARPAGGNNSPLHF. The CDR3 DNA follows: TGCAGTGCTAGACCAGCAGGGGGAAATAATTCACCCCTCCACTTT.

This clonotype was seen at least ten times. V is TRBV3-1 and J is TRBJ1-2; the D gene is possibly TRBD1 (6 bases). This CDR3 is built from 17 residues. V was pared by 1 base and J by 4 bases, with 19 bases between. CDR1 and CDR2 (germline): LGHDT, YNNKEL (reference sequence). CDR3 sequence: CASSQALGGALGYGYTF. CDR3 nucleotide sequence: TGTGCCAGCAGCCAAGCCCTAGGGGGGGCTCTGGGCTATGGCTACACCTTC.

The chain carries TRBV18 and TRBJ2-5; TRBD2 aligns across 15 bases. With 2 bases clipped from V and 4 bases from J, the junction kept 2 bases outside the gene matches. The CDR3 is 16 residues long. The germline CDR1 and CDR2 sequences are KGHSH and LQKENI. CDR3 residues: CASSPEGLAGGETQYF. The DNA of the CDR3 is TGTGCCAGCTCACCAGAGGGACTAGCGGGAGGAGAGACCCAGTACTTC.

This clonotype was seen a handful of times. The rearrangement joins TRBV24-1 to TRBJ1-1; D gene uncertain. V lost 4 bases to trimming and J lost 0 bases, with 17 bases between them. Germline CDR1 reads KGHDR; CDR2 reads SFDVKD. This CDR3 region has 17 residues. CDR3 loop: CATSDPGHLSMNTEAFF. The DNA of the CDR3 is TGTGCCACCAGTGACCCGGGCCACTTATCAATGAACACTGAAGCTTTCTTT.

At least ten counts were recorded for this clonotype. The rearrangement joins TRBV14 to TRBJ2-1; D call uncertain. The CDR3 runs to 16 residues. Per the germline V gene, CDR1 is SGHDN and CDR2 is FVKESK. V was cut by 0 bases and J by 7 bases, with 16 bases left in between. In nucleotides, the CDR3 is TGTGCCAGCAGCCAAGAAACCAGGAATGGTTTAAATGAGCAGTTCTTC. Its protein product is CASSQETRNGLNEQFF.

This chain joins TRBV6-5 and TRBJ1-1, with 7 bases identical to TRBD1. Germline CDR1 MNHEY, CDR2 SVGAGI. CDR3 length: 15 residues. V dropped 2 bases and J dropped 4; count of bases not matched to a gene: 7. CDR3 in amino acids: CASSYGQGGFTEAFF. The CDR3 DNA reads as TGTGCCAGCAGTTACGGGCAGGGGGGATTCACTGAAGCTTTCTTT.

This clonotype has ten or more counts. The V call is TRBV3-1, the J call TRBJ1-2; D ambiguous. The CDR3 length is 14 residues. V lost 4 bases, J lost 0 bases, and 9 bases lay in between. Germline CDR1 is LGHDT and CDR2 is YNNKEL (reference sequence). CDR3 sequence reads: CASSPRQANYGYTF. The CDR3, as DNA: TGTGCCAGCAGCCCGCGCCAAGCTAACTATGGCTACACCTTC.

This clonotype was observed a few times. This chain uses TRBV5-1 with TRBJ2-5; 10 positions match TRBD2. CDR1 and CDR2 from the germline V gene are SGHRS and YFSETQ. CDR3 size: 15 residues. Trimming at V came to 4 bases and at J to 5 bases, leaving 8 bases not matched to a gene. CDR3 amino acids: CASSPIAGGLETQYF. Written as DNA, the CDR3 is TGCGCCAGCAGCCCGATAGCGGGGGGATTGGAGACCCAGTACTTC. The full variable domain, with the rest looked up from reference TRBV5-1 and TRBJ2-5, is KAGVTQTPRYLIKTRGQQVTLSCSPISGHRSVSWYQQTPGQGLQFLFEYFSETQRNKGNFPGRFSGRQFSNSRSEMNVSTLELGDSALYLCASSPIAGGLETQYFGPGTRLLVL.